This entry lists 3 T cell receptor beta chains sequenced from one sample in a study of blood T cell repertoires in COVID-19. The assay was immunoSEQ multiplex PCR, and TCRdb's table has in-frame clones only and misses some. The table has hundreds of thousands of clones, roughly 90% seen once; the top ten hold around 4%. Sample: PBMCs or T cells enriched from blood (not recorded which). The receptors were gathered from a woman in her 30s with acute COVID-19.

The chain is built from TRBV12-3 or TRBV12-4 and TRBJ1-6, with D uncertain. The CDR3 is made up of 12 amino acids. The V end was cut by 11 bases, the J end by 10 bases, with 15 bases between. The CDR3 loop is CASRLIGSPLHF. CDR3 in DNA: TGTGCCTCCCGGTTGATCGGGTCACCCCTCCACTTT.

This chain links TRBV11-2 with TRBJ1-1; D gene ambiguous. The V gene's germline CDR1 is SGHAT and CDR2 FQNNGV. Trimming took 0 bases from V and 7 from J, leaving 12 bases between them. The CDR3 extends over 14 amino acids. CDR3 loop: CASSLDRFPDEAFF. The CDR3 DNA reads TGTGCCAGCAGCTTAGACAGGTTTCCCGATGAAGCTTTCTTT.

The V call is TRBV6-2 or TRBV6-3, the J call TRBJ2-7; 7 positions agree with TRBD1. CDR3 size: 14 residues. In germline, CDR1 is MNHEY, CDR2 SVGEGT. V was clipped by 5 bases and J by 0 bases; unmatched bases: 4. The CDR3 sequence: CASSQYRGSYEQYF. DNA for the CDR3: TGTGCCAGCAGTCAGTACAGGGGCTCCTACGAGCAGTACTTC.